This T cell receptor beta chain stems from a study of cytomegalovirus exposure and HLA in healthy donors. At the level of the study: The same platform was used for the 90 to 150 validation repertoires as for the 650 to 700 first-cohort repertoires, as reported in a later analysis.

Assay used: immunoSEQ multiplex PCR; TCRdb lists only in-frame clones, some missing. The table has 260,000 or so clones, about 86% seen once. This CDR3 region has 15 residues. The V gene end was trimmed by 3 bases and the J gene end by 0 bases; junction bases not matched to a gene: 5. From germline, CDR1 is SGHRS and CDR2 YFSETQ. A note on this clone: Its matching antigen is unknown.

The study's findings and limits: First-cohort TCR clusters tended to co-occur in the 90 to 150 validation repertoires, a later analysis found. Cytomegalovirus association was assigned to more than 150 TCR beta chains. Rarity held for most TCR sequences, but there were some public TCRs that occurred in many donors.

This receptor was taken from a man between 18 and 35 years old in good health and CMV-seronegative. The chain joins TRBV5-1 to TRBJ1-1; 7 bases align to TRBD1. Source material: PBMCs. The CDR3 DNA follows: TGCGCCAGCAGCTCTGACAGGGCGGTGAACACTGAAGCTTTCTTT. This translates into CASSSDRAVNTEAFF. The full variable domain, completed using reference TRBV5-1 and TRBJ1-1, is KAGVTQTPRYLIKTRGQQVTLSCSPISGHRSVSWYQQTPGQGLQFLFEYFSETQRNKGNFPGRFSGRQFSNSRSEMNVSTLELGDSALYLCASSSDRAVNTEAFFGQGTRLTVV.